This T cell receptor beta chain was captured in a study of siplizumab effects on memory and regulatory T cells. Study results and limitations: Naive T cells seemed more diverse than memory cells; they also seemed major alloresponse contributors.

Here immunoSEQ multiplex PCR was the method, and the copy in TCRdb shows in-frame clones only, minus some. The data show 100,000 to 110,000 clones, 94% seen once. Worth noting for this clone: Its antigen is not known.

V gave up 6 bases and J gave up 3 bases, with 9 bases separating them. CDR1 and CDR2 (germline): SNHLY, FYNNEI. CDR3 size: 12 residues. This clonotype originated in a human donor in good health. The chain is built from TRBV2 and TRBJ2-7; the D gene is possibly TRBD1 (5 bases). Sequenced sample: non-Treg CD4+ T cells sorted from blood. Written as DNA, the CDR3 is TGTGCCAGCAGACAGGAGAACTACGAGCAGTACTTC. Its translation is CASRQENYEQYF. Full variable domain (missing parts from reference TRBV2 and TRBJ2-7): EPEVTQTPSHQVTQMGQEVILRCVPISNHLYFYWYRQILGQKVEFLVSFYNNEISEKSEIFDDQFSVERPDGSNFTLKIRSTKLEDSAMYFCASRQENYEQYFGPGTRLTVT.